This T cell receptor beta chain was documented in a study of blood T cell repertoires in COVID-19. On the study more broadly: The study drew acute and convalescent COVID-19 samples from the United States, Italy and Spain. Sources were T cells, B-cell-depleted T cells, or PBMCs; the material itself was cDNA or gDNA.

How the authors handled the data: Amplification from reference gene primers served as the basis for estimated nucleated cell counts. Assay: immunoSEQ multiplex PCR; the TCRdb copy retains only in-frame clones and omits some. Clone size and V and J calls were adopted from that table, with D and trimming inferred from the DNA. The sample contains around 99,000 clones, 75% to 95% of which appear only once. CDR1 LNHDA and CDR2 SQIVND come from the germline V gene (reference sequence). Trimming shortened V by 5 bases and J by 1 base, and 6 bases separated the two germline ends. This CDR3 is built from 13 residues. This clone showed up just a few times.

This receptor was taken from a woman under 40 with acute or convalescent COVID-19. The V and J genes are TRBV19 and TRBJ1-5, with D unresolved. The specimen sequenced was peripheral blood. CDR3 loop: CASSPVSNQPQHF. CDR3 DNA: TGTGCCAGTAGTCCCGTGAGCAATCAGCCCCAGCATTTT.